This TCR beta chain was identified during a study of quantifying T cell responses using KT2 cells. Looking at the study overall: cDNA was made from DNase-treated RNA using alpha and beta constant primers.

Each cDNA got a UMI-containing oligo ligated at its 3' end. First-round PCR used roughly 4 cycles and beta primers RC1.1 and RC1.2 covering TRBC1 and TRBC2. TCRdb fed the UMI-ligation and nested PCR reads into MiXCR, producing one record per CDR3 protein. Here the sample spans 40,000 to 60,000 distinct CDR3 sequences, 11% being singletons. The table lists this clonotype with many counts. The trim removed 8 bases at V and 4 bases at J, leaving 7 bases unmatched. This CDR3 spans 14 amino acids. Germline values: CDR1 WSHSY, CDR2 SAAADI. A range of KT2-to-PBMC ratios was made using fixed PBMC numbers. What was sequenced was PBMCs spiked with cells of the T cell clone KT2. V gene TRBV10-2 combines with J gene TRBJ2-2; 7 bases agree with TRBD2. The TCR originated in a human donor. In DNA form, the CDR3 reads TGCGCCAGCCGGGACTACAGATTCACCGGGGAGCTGTTTTTT. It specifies CASRDYRFTGELFF.